Listed here are 24 T cell receptor beta chains from one sample, sequenced in a study of cytomegalovirus exposure and HLA in healthy donors. The PCR ran on 60 Vbeta and 13 Jbeta primers. Assay: immunoSEQ multiplex PCR; the TCRdb copy retains only in-frame clones and omits some. The data show 75,000 or so clones, over 50% seen once. The specimen was PBMCs. The source of these receptors is a middle-aged man in good health and CMV-seropositive.

The rearrangement uses TRBV6-1 and TRBJ1-1, with D tentatively TRBD1 (5 bases). With 3 bases removed from V and 4 bases from J, the gap between germline ends came to 12 bases. The CDR3 has 14 residues. CDR1 is MNHNS and CDR2 is SASEGT in the germline V gene. CDR3 in amino acids: CASSDKGWGTEAFF. The CDR3 DNA is TGTGCCAGCAGTGATAAGGGGTGGGGCACTGAAGCTTTCTTT.

A few counts support this clone. The chain has TRBV4-1 and TRBJ2-3; 10 bases are a match to TRBD2. V shed 3 bases, J shed 1 base, and the junction held 7 bases outside the gene matches. The germline V gene encodes CDR1 MGHRA and CDR2 YSYEKL. This CDR3 has 17 residues. The CDR3 reads CASSQRTSGPRTDTQYF. The DNA for the CDR3 is TGCGCCAGCAGCCAGAGGACTAGCGGACCACGCACAGATACGCAGTATTTT.

This sequence joins TRBV9 and TRBJ1-2; D is undetermined. The CDR3 has 14 amino acids. Germline V lookup: CDR1 SGDLS, CDR2 YYNGEE. Trimming shortened V by 0 bases and J by 4 bases, and 10 bases separated the two germline ends. CDR3 in amino acids: CASSVGSGIYGYTF. In nucleotides, the CDR3 is TGTGCCAGCAGCGTAGGTTCCGGGATCTATGGCTACACCTTC.

This clone was recorded a few times. The chain joins TRBV16 to TRBJ2-1; D unresolved. This CDR3 comprises 12 residues. Germline V gene sequence: CDR1 KGHSY, CDR2 FQNENV. Trimming stripped 1 base from V and 13 bases from J, with 11 bases between. The CDR3 here is CASSQLLGIQFF. In DNA, the CDR3 is TGTGCCAGCAGCCAATTGCTAGGAATCCAGTTCTTC.

The chain employs TRBV4-1 and TRBJ1-1; D not resolved. V shed 4 bases and J shed 4 bases, with 19 bases lying between them. This CDR3 is 16 amino acids long. The germline gives CDR1 MGHRA, CDR2 YSYEKL. The CDR3 protein is CASSREAGRGPTEAFF. The CDR3 coding sequence is TGCGCCAGCAGCCGGGAAGCCGGGCGGGGTCCCACTGAAGCTTTCTTT.

This clone was seen only a few times. The chain joins TRBV2 to TRBJ1-2; D gene unclear. V dropped 4 bases and J dropped 5 bases, with 8 bases sitting between them. The V gene's germline CDR1 is SNHLY and CDR2 FYNNEI. The CDR3 is 12 residues long. The CDR3: CASSASGYGYTF. The CDR3 coding sequence is TGTGCCAGCAGTGCATCCGGTTATGGCTACACCTTC.

CDR3 sequence reads: CASTRRQGAQGGTEAFF. CDR3 nucleotide sequence: TGTGCCAGTACTCGCCGTCAGGGGGCGCAGGGTGGCACTGAAGCTTTCTTT. This chain joins TRBV19 and TRBJ1-1, with 8 bases that match TRBD1. CDR1 is LNHDA and CDR2 is SQIVND in the germline V gene (reference sequence). The CDR3 contains 17 residues. V lost 7 bases, J lost 4 bases, and 17 bases stayed unmatched.

In this sample, this clone turned up a few times. This chain joins TRBV28 and TRBJ1-4; 10 bases are shared with TRBD1. The CDR3 loop spans 17 amino acids. V was pared by 4 bases and J by 8 bases, with 13 bases of the junction left unmatched. Per the germline V gene, CDR1 is MDHEN and CDR2 is SYDVKM. CDR3 sequence: CASSYSYGTGVQEKLFF. CDR3 in DNA: TGTGCCAGCAGTTACAGTTACGGGACAGGGGTACAGGAAAAACTGTTTTTT.

This chain connects TRBV11-2 to TRBJ2-4, with 9 nucleotides matching TRBD1. Trimming cost V 4 bases and J 4 bases; bases outside gene matches: 8. The CDR3 extends over 16 amino acids. The germline CDR1 and CDR2 sequences are SGHAT and FQNNGV. CDR3 coding DNA: TGTGCCAGCAGCTACCAATTGACAGGGGGAAAAAACATTCAGTACTTC. Its translation is CASSYQLTGGKNIQYF.

This chain uses TRBV19 with TRBJ2-6; D is uncertain. Germline CDR1 reads LNHDA; CDR2 reads SQIVND (reference sequence). V lost 6 bases and J lost 1, with 4 bases in between. The CDR3 sequence is 13 residues long. The CDR3 region has the DNA TGTGCCAGTAGAGAGTCTGGGGCCAACGTCCTGACTTTC. Its translation: CASRESGANVLTF.

This chain joins TRBV5-6 and TRBJ1-2; no firm D call. The ends were cut back, 4 bases at V and 6 bases at J, with 10 bases in the middle. Germline-derived CDR1 and CDR2 are SGHDT and YYEEEE. The CDR3 totals 12 residues. CDR3 DNA sequence: TGTGCCAGCAGCAAGGCGGGTAATGGCTACACCTTC. Protein sequence: CASSKAGNGYTF.

The genes are TRBV4-1 and TRBJ2-5, with a tentative D call TRBD2 (5 bases). Germline loops: CDR1 MGHRA, CDR2 YSYEKL. This CDR3 contains 15 residues. Trimming took off 0 bases at V and 5 bases at J, with 13 bases between the two ends. CDR3 nucleotides: TGCGCCAGCAGCCAAGAAGGCCGGGGTGGGGAGACCCAGTACTTC. Translated: CASSQEGRGGETQYF.

With respect to this clone: The conserved phenylalanine or tryptophan is not found at the CDR3 terminus, so this likely reflects a read error. The V call is TRBV30, the J call TRBJ2-4, with D perhaps matching TRBD2 (6 bases). V lost 5 bases and J 0 bases, leaving 11 bases between the germline ends. Per germline, CDR1 GTSNPN and CDR2 SVGIG (reference sequence). The CDR3 covers 14 residues. The CDR3 spells CAWERGVAKNIQYL. The CDR3 DNA reads as TGTGCCTGGGAACGCGGGGTAGCCAAAAACATTCAGTACCTC.

In this sample, this clone turned up a few times. The chain uses TRBV30 and TRBJ2-1; TRBD2 agrees at 11 bases. Germline CDR1 GTSNPN, CDR2 SVGIG (reference sequence). This CDR3 is 15 amino acids long. The V and J ends lost 2 bases and 4 bases, in that order; junction bases with no gene match: 4. The CDR3 region is CAWSLAGGPYNEQFF. The CDR3 DNA reads as TGTGCCTGGAGTTTAGCGGGGGGGCCTTACAATGAGCAGTTCTTC.

The chain is built from TRBV7-2 and TRBJ2-5; TRBD1 agrees at 9 bases. Germline assignment: CDR1 SGHTA and CDR2 FQGNSA. This CDR3 has 14 residues. Unmatched junction bases numbered 6, after V lost 4 bases and J lost 6 bases. In nucleotides, the CDR3 is TGTGCCAGCAGCTCCGGACAGGGGAGTCAGACCCAGTACTTC. It translates to CASSSGQGSQTQYF.

The CDR3: CATSAGQGYEQYF. The DNA of the CDR3 is TGTGCCACCTCAGCGGGACAGGGTTACGAGCAGTACTTC. This chain joins TRBV2 and TRBJ2-7, with TRBD1 matching over 9 bases. V lost 10 bases to trimming and J lost 4 bases; unmatched junction nucleotides: 8. CDR1 is SNHLY, CDR2 FYNNEI, per germline. The CDR3 has 13 residues. Based on the CDR3 plus reference TRBV2 and TRBJ2-7, the full variable domain is EPEVTQTPSHQVTQMGQEVILRCVPISNHLYFYWYRQILGQKVEFLVSFYNNEISEKSEIFDDQFSVERPDGSNFTLKIRSTKLEDSAMYFCATSAGQGYEQYFGPGTRLTVT.

V and J are TRBV30 and TRBJ2-1, with 9 bases that match TRBD2. Germline V gives CDR1 GTSNPN, CDR2 SVGIG (reference sequence). The CDR3 runs to 15 residues. J was trimmed by 4 bases and V by 0 bases; bases with no gene match: 4. The CDR3 DNA sequence: TGTGCCTGGAGTGTACTAAGCGGGGGGTACAATGAGCAGTTCTTC. It encodes CAWSVLSGGYNEQFF. Drawing the rest from reference TRBV30 and TRBJ2-1, the complete variable domain is SQTIHQWPATLVQPVGSPLSLECTVEGTSNPNLYWYRQAAGRGLQLLFYSVGIGQISSEVPQNLSASRPQDRQFILSSKKLLLSDSGFYLCAWSVLSGGYNEQFFGPGTRLTVL.

The genes are TRBV29-1 and TRBJ2-5; D may be TRBD1 (6 bases). There are 13 residues in the CDR3. Trimming stripped 2 bases from V and 5 bases from J, with 12 bases between. Germline V gene sequence: CDR1 SQVTM, CDR2 ANQGSEA. The CDR3 region has the DNA TGCAGCGTTGAACAGGGGCGAGGGGAGACCCAGTACTTC. It is translated as CSVEQGRGETQYF.

This clone was detected only a few times. The chain links TRBV29-1 to TRBJ1-4; tentative D call: TRBD1 (6 bases). The germline V gene has CDR1 SQVTM and CDR2 ANQGSEA. V dropped 7 bases and J dropped 6 bases, with 15 bases sitting between them. This CDR3 has 13 residues. The CDR3 spells CSAGEGLYEKLFF. DNA of the CDR3: TGCAGCGCAGGGGAAGGTCTTTATGAAAAACTGTTTTTT.

V gene TRBV9 combines with J gene TRBJ2-7; 7 bases agree with TRBD2. V lost 4 bases to trimming and J lost 3 bases; unmatched junction nucleotides: 10. The germline gives CDR1 SGDLS, CDR2 YYNGEE. The CDR3 runs to 15 residues. The CDR3 nucleotides read TGTGCCAGCAGCCGTTTGGCGGGGGACTTCTACGAGCAGTACTTC. Translation: CASSRLAGDFYEQYF.

The chain carries TRBV6-5 and TRBJ1-1; D may be TRBD1 (6 bases). The germline gives CDR1 MNHEY, CDR2 SVGAGI. The CDR3 contains 15 residues. V shed 2 bases and J shed 3 bases, with 13 bases lying between them. The CDR3 is CASSYRGGGDTEAFF. As DNA, the CDR3 is TGTGCCAGCAGTTACCGGGGAGGGGGTGACACTGAAGCTTTCTTT.

The CDR3 sequence: CAWSGTDYNEQFF. The CDR3 nucleotides read TGTGCCTGGAGTGGGACAGATTACAATGAGCAGTTCTTC. The V and J genes are TRBV30 and TRBJ2-1; the D gene is possibly TRBD1 (6 bases). V gave up 1 base and J gave up 4 bases, with 8 bases separating them. The CDR3 loop spans 13 amino acids. Germline lookup yields CDR1 GTSNPN and CDR2 SVGIG (reference sequence).

The rearrangement joins TRBV7-6 to TRBJ2-3, with 9 positions matching TRBD2. CDR3 length: 18 amino acids. CDR1 and CDR2 (germline): SGHVS, FNYEAQ. Trimming took 1 base from V and 0 from J; bases not matched to a gene: 8. In DNA, the CDR3 is TGTGCCAGCAGCTTAGGGTTCAGGAGCGGGGGGAGCACAGATACGCAGTATTTT. Amino acids: CASSLGFRSGGSTDTQYF.

The chain uses TRBV6-6 and TRBJ2-5; D might be TRBD1 (5 bases). CDR1 MNHNY and CDR2 SVGAGI come from the germline V gene (reference sequence). CDR3 length: 15 residues. The V end lost 6 bases, the J end lost 1 base, and 15 bases lay between the germline ends. CDR3 in DNA: TGTGCCAGCAGAGACCCCGGACACATCCAAGAGACCCAGTACTTC. It translates to CASRDPGHIQETQYF.